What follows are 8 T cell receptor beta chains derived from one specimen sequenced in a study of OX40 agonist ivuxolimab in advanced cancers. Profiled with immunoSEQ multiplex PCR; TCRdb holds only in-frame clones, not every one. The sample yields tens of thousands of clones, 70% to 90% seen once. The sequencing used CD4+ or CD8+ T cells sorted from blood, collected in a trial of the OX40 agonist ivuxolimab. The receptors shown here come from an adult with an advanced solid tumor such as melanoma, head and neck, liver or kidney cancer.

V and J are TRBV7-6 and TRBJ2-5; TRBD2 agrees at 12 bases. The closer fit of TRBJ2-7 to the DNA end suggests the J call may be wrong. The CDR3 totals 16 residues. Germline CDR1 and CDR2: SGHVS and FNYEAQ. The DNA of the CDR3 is TGTGCCAGCAGCTCGGGACTAGCGGGCGCAACCTACGAGCAGTACTTC. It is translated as CASSSGLAGATYEQYF.

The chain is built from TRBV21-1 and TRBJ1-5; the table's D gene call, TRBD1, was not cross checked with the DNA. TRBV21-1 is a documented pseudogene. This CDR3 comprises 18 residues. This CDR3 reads CASSERGTGTDSNQPQHF. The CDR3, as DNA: TGTGCCAGCAGCGAAAGGGGAACCGGGACAGATAGCAATCAGCCCCAGCATTTT.

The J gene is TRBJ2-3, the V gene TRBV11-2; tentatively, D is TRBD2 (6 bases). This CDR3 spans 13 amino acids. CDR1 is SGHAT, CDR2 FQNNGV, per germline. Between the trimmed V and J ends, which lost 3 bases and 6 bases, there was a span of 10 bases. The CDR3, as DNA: TGTGCCAGCAGCTTTGGAGGGATTGATACGCAGTATTTT. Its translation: CASSFGGIDTQYF.

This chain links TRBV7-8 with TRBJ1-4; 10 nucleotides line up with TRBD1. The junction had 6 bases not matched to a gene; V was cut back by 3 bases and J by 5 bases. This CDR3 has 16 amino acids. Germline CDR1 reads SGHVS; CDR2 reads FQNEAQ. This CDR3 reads CASSLPPGQGNEKLFF. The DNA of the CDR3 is TGTGCCAGCAGCTTGCCCCCGGGACAGGGGAATGAAAAACTGTTTTTT.

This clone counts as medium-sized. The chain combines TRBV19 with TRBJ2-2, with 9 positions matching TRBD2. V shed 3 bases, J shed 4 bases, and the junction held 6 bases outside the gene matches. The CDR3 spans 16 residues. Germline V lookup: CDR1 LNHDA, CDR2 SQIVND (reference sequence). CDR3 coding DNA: TGTGCCAGTAGTATTTTAGCGGGAGTAGGCACCGGGGAGCTGTTTTTT. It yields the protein CASSILAGVGTGELFF. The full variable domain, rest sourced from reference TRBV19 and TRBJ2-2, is DGGITQSPKYLFRKEGQNVTLSCEQNLNHDAMYWYRQDPGQGLRLIYYSQIVNDFQKGDIAEGYSVSREKKESFPLTVTSAQKNPTAFYLCASSILAGVGTGELFFGEGSRLTVL.

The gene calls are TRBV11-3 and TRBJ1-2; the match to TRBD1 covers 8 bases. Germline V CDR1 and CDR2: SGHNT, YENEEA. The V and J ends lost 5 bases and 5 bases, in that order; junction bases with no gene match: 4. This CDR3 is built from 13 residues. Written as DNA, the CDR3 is TGTGCCAGCAGCCCGGGGACAGGATATGGCTACACCTTC. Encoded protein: CASSPGTGYGYTF.

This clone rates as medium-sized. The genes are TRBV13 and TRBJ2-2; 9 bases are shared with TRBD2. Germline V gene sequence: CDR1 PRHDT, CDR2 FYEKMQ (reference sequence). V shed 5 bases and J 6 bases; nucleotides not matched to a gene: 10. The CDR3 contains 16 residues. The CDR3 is CASSPVGGRAAGELFF. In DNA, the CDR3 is TGTGCCAGCAGCCCCGTTGGCGGGAGGGCCGCCGGGGAGCTGTTTTTT.

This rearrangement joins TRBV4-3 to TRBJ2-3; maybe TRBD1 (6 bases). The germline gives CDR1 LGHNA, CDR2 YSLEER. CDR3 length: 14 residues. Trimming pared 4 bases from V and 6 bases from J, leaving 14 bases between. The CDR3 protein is CASSPSDSSDTQYF. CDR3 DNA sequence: TGCGCCAGCAGCCCCTCGGACAGCTCGGATACGCAGTATTTT.